Following are 30 T cell receptor beta chains from one sample sequenced in a study of regulatory T cells in long-lasting Graves disease (dated by TCRdb to 2020 to 2023). Library preparation employed multiplex PCR. Instrument used: Illumina HiSeq 4000. CDR3 regions were amplified by Arm-PCR with iRepertoire HTBI primers to construct TCR beta libraries. The public reads were quality trimmed at Q25 with fastp and then assembled into clones with MiXCR by TCRdb, keeping productive beta chains. Identical CDR3 proteins give one entry, which carries the most common genes and DNA. This sample holds about half a million distinct CDR3 sequences; less than 25% were observed only once. The ten top clones hold around 13% of the sample. Read against the paper, the sample's time point label means: persistent/refractory GD, antithyroid drugs over 5 years with positive TRAb. For both TCR sequencing and RNA sequencing, RNA was extracted from PBMCs in TRIzol.

The sample was peripheral blood mononuclear cells (PBMCs), taken when the disease was refractory, from a patient treated with antithyroid drugs. All receptors come from a female donor with Graves disease.

V and J are TRBV7-2 and TRBJ2-1; D is perhaps TRBD1 (6 bases). CDR1 is SGHTA, CDR2 FQGNSA, per germline. V gave up 1 base and J gave up 9 bases, with 13 bases separating them. The CDR3 consists of 14 residues. The CDR3: CASSLVAGVGEQFF. The CDR3 DNA sequence: TGTGCCAGCAGCTTAGTGGCAGGGGTAGGTGAGCAGTTCTTC.

This clonotype was counted at least ten times. J is TRBJ2-1 and V is TRBV2, with D possibly TRBD2 on 5 matching bases. CDR3 length equals 14 residues. CDR1 and CDR2 from the germline V gene are SNHLY and FYNNEI. Between the trimmed V and J ends, which lost 7 bases and 4 bases, there was a span of 14 bases. Written as DNA, the CDR3 is TGTGCCAGCACCGAAGGTAGCGTTTACAATGAGCAGTTCTTC. Translation gives CASTEGSVYNEQFF.

For this clonotype: This sequence may be a read error, since a much larger clone differs from it by one base. This chain uses TRBV6-2 or TRBV6-3 with TRBJ2-7; TRBD1 aligns across 7 bases. The CDR3 length is 14 residues. The germline gives CDR1 MNHEY, CDR2 SVGEGT. V was pared by 8 bases and J by 4 bases, with 11 bases of the junction left unmatched. CDR3 sequence reads: CASGIQGLVYEQYF. The CDR3 DNA reads as TGTGCCAGCGGGATACAGGGGCTGGTTTACGAGCAGTACTTC.

The V and J genes are TRBV29-1 and TRBJ2-3; D is undetermined. Germline-derived CDR1 and CDR2 are SQVTM and ANQGSEA. CDR3 length: 11 amino acids. The CDR3 here is CGWSLTDTQYF. The DNA of the CDR3 is TGCGGGTGGTCCCTCACAGATACGCAGTATTTT.

This clonotype was detected only a few times. V and J are TRBV4-1 and TRBJ1-2; D is possibly TRBD1 (6 bases). The germline V gene has CDR1 MGHRA and CDR2 YSYEKL. Between the trimmed V and J ends, which lost 6 bases and 2 bases, there was a span of 25 bases. The CDR3 spans 18 residues. CDR3 amino acids: CASSPRMLLGAGNYGYTF. CDR3 sequence (DNA): TGCGCCAGCAGTCCAAGAATGTTGTTGGGGGCGGGAAACTATGGCTACACCTTC.

This clonotype was seen a few times. This chain uses TRBV7-9 with TRBJ1-2, with 7 bases matching TRBD1. CDR3 length equals 14 residues. Germline V CDR1 and CDR2: SEHNR, FQNEAQ (reference sequence). V lost 1 base to trimming and J lost 4 bases; unmatched junction nucleotides: 3. The CDR3 DNA reads as TGTGCCAGCAGCTTAGAGGGGGCTGGCTATGGCTACACCTTC. Encoded protein: CASSLEGAGYGYTF. The complete variable domain, with remaining parts taken from reference TRBV7-9 and TRBJ1-2, reads DTGVSQNPRHKITKRGQNVTFRCDPISEHNRLYWYRQTLGQGPEFLTYFQNEAQLEKSRLLSDRFSAERPKGSFSTLEIQRTEQGDSAMYLCASSLEGAGYGYTFGSGTRLTVV.

In its sample, this clonotype was seen many times. The genes are TRBV28 and TRBJ1-5, with a tentative D call TRBD1 (6 bases). V shed 7 bases and J shed 8 bases, with 30 bases lying between them. The CDR3 runs to 18 residues. Per the germline V gene, CDR1 is MDHEN and CDR2 is SYDVKM. The CDR3 loop is CASTSLMGGQGAAEPQHF. DNA for the CDR3: TGTGCCAGCACCTCCCTTATGGGGGGCCAAGGGGCGGCCGAGCCCCAGCATTTT. Complete variable domain (other parts from reference TRBV28 and TRBJ1-5): DVKVTQSSRYLVKRTGEKVFLECVQDMDHENMFWYRQDPGLGLRLIYFSYDVKMKEKGDIPEGYSVSREKKERFSLILESASTNQTSMYLCASTSLMGGQGAAEPQHFGDGTRLSIL.

In DNA, the CDR3 is TGCAGTGCGGATTCCGGGACTTTGAACACTGAAGCTTTCTTT. Translating gives CSADSGTLNTEAFF. The genes are TRBV20-1 and TRBJ1-1, with D perhaps matching TRBD1 (5 bases). Trimming took 6 bases from V and 0 from J, leaving 14 bases between them. The germline V gene has CDR1 DFQATT and CDR2 SNEGSKA (reference sequence). CDR3 length: 14 residues.

The chain uses TRBV9 and TRBJ1-5; no reliable D call. The CDR3 is 15 amino acids. V was cut by 0 bases and J by 5 bases, with 12 bases left in between. Germline CDR1 reads SGDLS; CDR2 reads YYNGEE. CDR3 DNA sequence: TGTGCCAGCAGCGTAGACAGCCTCCCTCATCAGCCCCAGCATTTT. It specifies CASSVDSLPHQPQHF.

Comments on this clonotype: A much larger clone is a single base away; this may be a read error. V gene TRBV29-1 combines with J gene TRBJ2-7; the D is unclear. Germline CDR1 and CDR2: SQVTM and ANQGSEA. This CDR3 has 12 amino acids. CDR3 DNA sequence: TGCAGCGCTGAATCGGGCAGCGACGAGCAGTACTTC. Translating it yields CSAESGSDEQYF.

This clonotype was seen many times. V usage is TRBV20-1 and J usage is TRBJ2-5, with 7 bases identical to TRBD1. After removal of 6 bases from V and 3 bases from J, the junction contained 4 bases not matched to a gene. The CDR3 is made up of 12 amino acids. Germline CDR1 is DFQATT and CDR2 is SNEGSKA (reference sequence). In DNA form, the CDR3 reads TGCAGTGCAGGGACAGATGAAGAGACCCAGTACTTC. It encodes CSAGTDEETQYF.

The chain recombines TRBV20-1 with TRBJ1-2; D not certain. Trimming took off 5 bases at V and 4 bases at J, with 23 bases between the two ends. The CDR3 runs 16 residues. CDR1 is DFQATT and CDR2 is SNEGSKA in the germline V gene (reference sequence). The CDR3 DNA reads TGCAGTGCTCCGCCCTCCTTGTGGGCCCCTCTCTATGGCTACACCTTC. This gives the protein CSAPPSLWAPLYGYTF.

The table lists this clonotype with a few counts. The chain recombines TRBV6-2 or TRBV6-3 with TRBJ2-3; weak D call: TRBD2 (6 bases). Looked up from germline, CDR1 is MNHEY and CDR2 is SVGEGT. Trimming shortened V by 11 bases and J by 5 bases, and 14 bases separated the two germline ends. This CDR3 has 12 amino acids. DNA of the CDR3: TGTGCCTGCGGGGAGAGGGGAGATACGCAGTATTTT. Amino acid sequence: CACGERGDTQYF.

V and J are TRBV24-1 and TRBJ2-5, with TRBD1 matching over 9 bases. The junction had 3 bases not matched to a gene; V was cut back by 2 bases and J by 3 bases. Germline-derived CDR1 and CDR2 are KGHDR and SFDVKD. The CDR3 length is 15 residues. The CDR3 loop reads CATSDSDRGKETQYF. The CDR3 region has the DNA TGTGCCACCAGTGATTCGGACAGGGGAAAAGAGACCCAGTACTTC.

V usage is TRBV11-2 and J usage is TRBJ2-3, with D unclear. The CDR3 loop spans 14 amino acids. Trimming left V 3 bases short and J 1 base short, with 8 bases between. Germline loops: CDR1 SGHAT, CDR2 FQNNGV. The CDR3 reads CASSFYSGTDTQYF. For the CDR3, the DNA is TGTGCCAGCAGCTTCTACAGCGGCACAGATACGCAGTATTTT. The complete variable domain, with remaining parts taken from reference TRBV11-2 and TRBJ2-3, reads EAGVAQSPRYKIIEKRQSVAFWCNPISGHATLYWYQQILGQGPKLLIQFQNNGVVDDSQLPKDRFSAERLKGVDSTLKIQPAKLEDSAVYLCASSFYSGTDTQYFGPGTRLTVL.

The chain joins TRBV7-3 to TRBJ1-1; 7 bases agree with TRBD1. Trimming cost V 6 bases and J 4 bases; bases outside gene matches: 17. The CDR3 spans 17 residues. CDR1 and CDR2 from the germline V gene are SGHTA and FQGTGA. CDR3 coding DNA: TGTGCCAGCAGTCCTGACAGGGCGATCGAGGGGGCCACTGAAGCTTTCTTT. As protein: CASSPDRAIEGATEAFF.

The chain uses TRBV7-2 and TRBJ1-3, with D unresolved. The CDR3 consists of 20 residues. The V gene lost 6 bases and the J gene lost 1 base, with 28 bases spanning the gap. Germline CDR1 SGHTA, CDR2 FQGNSA. The DNA for the CDR3 is TGTGCCAGCAGAGCTTACTCCAAGTGGGGAGAGGCTCCTTCTGGAAACACCATATATTTT. Amino acids: CASRAYSKWGEAPSGNTIYF.

This clonotype was counted many times. Relative to the germline gene, one junction end is altered; a read error may explain this. V gene TRBV2 combines with J gene TRBJ1-1; no firm D call. This CDR3 comprises 16 residues. Germline lookup yields CDR1 SNHLY and CDR2 FYNNEI. The CDR3 DNA is TGTGCCAGCAGTGAAAGGTCGGGGATTCTGAACGCTGAAGCTTTCTTT. This encodes CASSERSGILNAEAFF.

There are many counts of this clonotype. V usage is TRBV12-3 or TRBV12-4 and J usage is TRBJ2-3; weak D call: TRBD2 (5 bases). There are 13 residues in the CDR3. V lost 5 bases and J 4 bases, leaving 10 bases between the germline ends. CDR3 sequence (DNA): TGTGCCAGCAGTCAATTGGGAGCAGATACGCAGTATTTT. It specifies CASSQLGADTQYF.

At least ten counts were recorded for this clonotype. The chain uses TRBV10-1 and TRBJ2-7; a weak D match, TRBD1 (6 bases). V shed 5 bases and J shed 3 bases, with 11 bases lying between them. Per germline, CDR1 WNHNN and CDR2 SYGVQD (reference sequence). The CDR3 sequence is 13 residues long. The CDR3 coding sequence is TGCGCCAGCAGTCCTACAGGGTGCTACGAGCAGTACTTC. Its translation: CASSPTGCYEQYF.

This clonotype was observed many times. This chain joins TRBV6-1 and TRBJ1-1; D call uncertain. Germline-derived CDR1 and CDR2 are MNHNS and SASEGT. The CDR3 has 13 amino acids. V lost 7 bases, J lost 4 bases, and 13 bases lay in between. CDR3 DNA: TGTGCCAGCATTACGGGTTGGGGCACTGAAGCTTTCTTT. Its protein is CASITGWGTEAFF.

This clonotype was seen repeatedly, ten times or more. The V gene is TRBV10-2, the J gene TRBJ2-5; no definite D call. The CDR3 extends over 13 amino acids. Germline CDR1 and CDR2: WSHSY and SAAADI. V lost 2 bases and J lost 5, with 9 bases in between. CDR3 residues: CASSERRSETQYF. CDR3 DNA: TGCGCCAGCAGTGAGAGAAGGTCGGAGACCCAGTACTTC.

The chain uses TRBV7-2 and TRBJ2-7; TRBD2 matches at 8 bases. The CDR3 length is 15 residues. CDR1 is SGHTA, CDR2 FQGNSA, per germline. J gave up 3 bases and V 0 bases, and 4 bases lay outside the gene matches. The chain's CDR3 is CASSLAGGGNYEQYF. The CDR3 DNA is TGTGCCAGCAGCTTAGCAGGCGGGGGGAACTACGAGCAGTACTTC. Looking up the rest from reference TRBV7-2 and TRBJ2-7 gives the full variable domain: GAGVSQSPSNKVTEKGKDVELRCDPISGHTALYWYRQSLGQGLEFLIYFQGNSAPDKSGLPSDRFSAERTGGSVSTLTIQRTQQEDSAVYLCASSLAGGGNYEQYFGPGTRLTVT.

This chain connects TRBV5-1 to TRBJ1-1, with 7 bases fitting TRBD1. In germline, CDR1 is SGHRS, CDR2 YFSETQ. J was trimmed by 3 bases and V by 6 bases; bases with no gene match: 5. The CDR3 covers 13 residues. The CDR3 sequence: CASTRGRDTEAFF. Written as DNA, the CDR3 is TGCGCCAGCACTAGGGGGCGTGACACTGAAGCTTTCTTT. Based on the CDR3 plus reference TRBV5-1 and TRBJ1-1, the full variable domain is KAGVTQTPRYLIKTRGQQVTLSCSPISGHRSVSWYQQTPGQGLQFLFEYFSETQRNKGNFPGRFSGRQFSNSRSEMNVSTLELGDSALYLCASTRGRDTEAFFGQGTRLTVV.

This clonotype has more than one count but fewer than ten. The genes are TRBV30 and TRBJ1-1; 9 positions agree with TRBD1. Per the germline V gene, CDR1 is GTSNPN and CDR2 is SVGIG (reference sequence). Losses at the gene ends were 8 bases for V and 6 bases for J; bases not matched to a gene: 16. The CDR3 runs to 15 residues. For the CDR3, the DNA is TGTGCCCGCCGTCCCGGGACAGGGACGGGACCTGAAGCTTTCTTT. It is translated as CARRPGTGTGPEAFF.

This clonotype was counted many times. This chain uses TRBV7-2 with TRBJ1-5; perhaps TRBD1 as D (5 bases). The V end was cut by 5 bases, the J end by 5 bases, with 16 bases between. The V gene's germline CDR1 is SGHTA and CDR2 FQGNSA. The CDR3 consists of 15 residues. CDR3 loop: CASSLTSQEYQPQHF. The CDR3 DNA reads as TGTGCCAGCAGCCTGACCTCACAGGAATATCAGCCCCAGCATTTT.

J is TRBJ1-6 and V is TRBV7-2, with a tentative D call TRBD1 (5 bases). CDR3 length: 17 residues. Trimming pared 0 bases from V and 4 bases from J, leaving 13 bases between. Germline values: CDR1 SGHTA, CDR2 FQGNSA. CDR3 DNA sequence: TGTGCCAGCAGCTTAGCGGGGGTCGTTGAATATAATTCACCCCTCCACTTT. Protein product: CASSLAGVVEYNSPLHF.

This clonotype was seen many times. This chain joins TRBV6-5 and TRBJ2-5, with TRBD2 identical over 7 bases. Germline CDR1 is MNHEY and CDR2 is SVGAGI. Trimming at V came to 0 bases and at J to 4 bases, leaving 5 bases not matched to a gene. This CDR3 comprises 15 residues. CDR3 nucleotides: TGTGCCAGCAGTTACTCCGCCAGCGGGGTAGAGACCCAGTACTTC. It codes for CASSYSASGVETQYF.

The table lists this clonotype with a few counts. The chain links TRBV7-9 to TRBJ2-7; 7 positions agree with TRBD1. The germline CDR1 and CDR2 sequences are SEHNR and FQNEAQ (reference sequence). V trimming: 4 bases; J trimming: 6 bases; junction bases outside the gene matches: 9. CDR3 size: 14 residues. The CDR3 DNA follows: TGTGCCAGCAGCTCCAGAAGGGGGCTAGGCGAGCAGTACTTC. It translates to CASSSRRGLGEQYF.

This clonotype was seen many times. The J gene is TRBJ2-2, the V gene TRBV28; 8 bases agree with TRBD1. The junction had 4 bases not matched to a gene; V was cut back by 4 bases and J by 6 bases. The CDR3 covers 14 residues. Germline CDR1 MDHEN, CDR2 SYDVKM. CDR3 protein: CASSWTGKPGELFF. CDR3 DNA: TGTGCCAGCAGTTGGACAGGGAAGCCCGGGGAGCTGTTTTTT. The variable domain in full, completed from reference TRBV28 and TRBJ2-2, reads DVKVTQSSRYLVKRTGEKVFLECVQDMDHENMFWYRQDPGLGLRLIYFSYDVKMKEKGDIPEGYSVSREKKERFSLILESASTNQTSMYLCASSWTGKPGELFFGEGSRLTVL.